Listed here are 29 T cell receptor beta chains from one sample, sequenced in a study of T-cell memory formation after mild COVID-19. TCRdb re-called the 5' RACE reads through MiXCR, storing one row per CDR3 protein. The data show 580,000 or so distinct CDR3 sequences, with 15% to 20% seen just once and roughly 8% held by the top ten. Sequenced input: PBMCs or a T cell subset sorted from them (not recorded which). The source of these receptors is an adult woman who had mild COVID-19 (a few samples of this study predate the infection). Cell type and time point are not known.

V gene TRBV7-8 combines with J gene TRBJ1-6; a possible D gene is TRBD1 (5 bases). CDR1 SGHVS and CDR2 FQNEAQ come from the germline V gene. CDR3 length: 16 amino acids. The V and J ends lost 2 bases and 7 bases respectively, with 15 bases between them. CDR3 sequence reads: CASSLPTGGNNSPLHF. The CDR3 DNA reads TGTGCCAGCAGCTTACCCACAGGCGGGAACAATTCACCCCTCCACTTT. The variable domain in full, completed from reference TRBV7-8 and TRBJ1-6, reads GAGVSQSPRYKVAKRGQDVALRCDPISGHVSLFWYQQALGQGPEFLTYFQNEAQLDKSGLPSDRFFAERPEGSVSTLKIQRTQQEDSAVYLCASSLPTGGNNSPLHFGNGTRLTVT.

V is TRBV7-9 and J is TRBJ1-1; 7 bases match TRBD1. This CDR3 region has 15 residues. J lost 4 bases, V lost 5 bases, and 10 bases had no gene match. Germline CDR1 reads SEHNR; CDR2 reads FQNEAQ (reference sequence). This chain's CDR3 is CASSNSGGRGTEAFF. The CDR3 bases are TGTGCCAGCAGCAACTCAGGGGGACGAGGCACTGAAGCTTTCTTT.

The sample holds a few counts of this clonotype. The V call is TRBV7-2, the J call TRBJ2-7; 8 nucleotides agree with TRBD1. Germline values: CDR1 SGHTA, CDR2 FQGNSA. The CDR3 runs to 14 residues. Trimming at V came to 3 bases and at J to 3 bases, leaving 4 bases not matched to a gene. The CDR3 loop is CASSLETGDYEQYF. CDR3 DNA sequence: TGTGCCAGCAGCTTGGAGACAGGGGACTACGAGCAGTACTTC.

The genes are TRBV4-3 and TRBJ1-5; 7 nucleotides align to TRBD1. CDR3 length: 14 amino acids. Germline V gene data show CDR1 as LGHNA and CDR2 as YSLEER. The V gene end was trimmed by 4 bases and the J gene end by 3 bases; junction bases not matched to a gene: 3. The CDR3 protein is CASSPDRSNQPQHF. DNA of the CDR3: TGCGCCAGCAGCCCGGACAGGTCCAATCAGCCCCAGCATTTT.

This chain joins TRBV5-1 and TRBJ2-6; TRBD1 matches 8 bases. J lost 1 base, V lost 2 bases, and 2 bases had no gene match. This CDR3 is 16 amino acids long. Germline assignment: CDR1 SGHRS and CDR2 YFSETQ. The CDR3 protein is CASSLTGGSGANVLTF. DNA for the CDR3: TGCGCCAGCAGCTTAACAGGGGGTTCTGGGGCCAACGTCCTGACTTTC.

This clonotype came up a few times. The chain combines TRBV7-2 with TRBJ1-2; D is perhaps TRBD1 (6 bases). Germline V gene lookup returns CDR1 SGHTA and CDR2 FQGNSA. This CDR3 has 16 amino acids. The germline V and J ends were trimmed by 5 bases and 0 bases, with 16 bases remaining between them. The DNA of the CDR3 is TGTGCCAGCAGCCCTCAGGGGCCCGAGTCTAACTATGGCTACACCTTC. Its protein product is CASSPQGPESNYGYTF. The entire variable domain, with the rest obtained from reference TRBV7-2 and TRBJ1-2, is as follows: GAGVSQSPSNKVTEKGKDVELRCDPISGHTALYWYRQSLGQGLEFLIYFQGNSAPDKSGLPSDRFSAERTGGSVSTLTIQRTQQEDSAVYLCASSPQGPESNYGYTFGSGTRLTVV.

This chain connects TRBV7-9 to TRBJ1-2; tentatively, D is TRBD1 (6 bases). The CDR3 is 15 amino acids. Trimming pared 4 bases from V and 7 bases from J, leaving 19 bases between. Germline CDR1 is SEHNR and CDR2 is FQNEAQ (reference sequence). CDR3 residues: CASSSSGGGLSGYTF. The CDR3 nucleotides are TGTGCCAGCAGCTCCTCGGGCGGGGGCCTGAGTGGCTACACCTTC.

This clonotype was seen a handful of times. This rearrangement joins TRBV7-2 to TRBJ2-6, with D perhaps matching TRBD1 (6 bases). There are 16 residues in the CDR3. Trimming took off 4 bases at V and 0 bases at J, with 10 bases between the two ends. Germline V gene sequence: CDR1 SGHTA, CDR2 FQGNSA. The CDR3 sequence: CASSSDSYSGANVLTF. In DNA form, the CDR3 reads TGTGCCAGCAGCTCGGACAGTTACTCTGGGGCCAACGTCCTGACTTTC.

The CDR3 DNA follows: TGTGCCAGCAGCTTAGGCCGCTTGTCGGACACTGAAGCTTTCTTT. It is translated as CASSLGRLSDTEAFF. This chain connects TRBV7-9 to TRBJ1-1; D is unresolved. The V end was cut by 1 base, the J end by 3 bases, with 12 bases between. CDR1 and CDR2 from the germline V gene are SEHNR and FQNEAQ (reference sequence). This CDR3 spans 15 amino acids. The complete variable domain, with remaining parts taken from reference TRBV7-9 and TRBJ1-1, reads DTGVSQNPRHKITKRGQNVTFRCDPISEHNRLYWYRQTLGQGPEFLTYFQNEAQLEKSRLLSDRFSAERPKGSFSTLEIQRTEQGDSAMYLCASSLGRLSDTEAFFGQGTRLTVV.

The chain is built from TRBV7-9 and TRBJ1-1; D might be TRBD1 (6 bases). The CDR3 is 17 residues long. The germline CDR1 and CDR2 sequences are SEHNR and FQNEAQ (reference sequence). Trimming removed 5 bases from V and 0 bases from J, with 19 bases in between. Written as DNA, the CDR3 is TGTGCCAGCAGCCCCCGGAGACAGGACACCATGAACACTGAAGCTTTCTTT. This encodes CASSPRRQDTMNTEAFF.

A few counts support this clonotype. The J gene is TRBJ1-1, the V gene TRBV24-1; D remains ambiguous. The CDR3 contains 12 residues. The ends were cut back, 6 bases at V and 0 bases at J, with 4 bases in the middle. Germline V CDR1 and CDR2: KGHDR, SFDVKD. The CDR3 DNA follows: TGTGCCACCAGTTCTATGAACACTGAAGCTTTCTTT. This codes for CATSSMNTEAFF.

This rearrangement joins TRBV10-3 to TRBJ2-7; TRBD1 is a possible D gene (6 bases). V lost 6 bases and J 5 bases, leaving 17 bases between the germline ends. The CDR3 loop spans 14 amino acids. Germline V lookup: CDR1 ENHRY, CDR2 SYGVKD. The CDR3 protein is CAISPPGQPHEQYF. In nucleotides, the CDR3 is TGTGCCATCAGCCCTCCGGGACAACCCCACGAGCAGTACTTC.

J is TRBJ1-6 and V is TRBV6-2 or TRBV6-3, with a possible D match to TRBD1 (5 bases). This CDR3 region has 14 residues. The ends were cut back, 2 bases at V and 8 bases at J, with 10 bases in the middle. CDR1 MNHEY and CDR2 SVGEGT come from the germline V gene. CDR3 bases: TGTGCCAGCAGTTACGAAGGGGAATATTCACCCCTCCACTTT. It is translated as CASSYEGEYSPLHF.

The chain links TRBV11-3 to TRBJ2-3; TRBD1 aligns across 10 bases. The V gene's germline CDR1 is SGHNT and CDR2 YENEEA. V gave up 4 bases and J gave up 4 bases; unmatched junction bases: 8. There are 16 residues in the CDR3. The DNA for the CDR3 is TGTGCCAGCAGCTCGAACGGACAGGGGGGTGCAGATACGCAGTATTTT. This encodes CASSSNGQGGADTQYF.

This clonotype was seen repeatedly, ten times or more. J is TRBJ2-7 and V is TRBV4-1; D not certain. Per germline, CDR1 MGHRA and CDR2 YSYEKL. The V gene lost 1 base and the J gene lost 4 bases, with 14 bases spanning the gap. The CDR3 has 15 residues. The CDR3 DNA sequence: TGCGCCAGCAGCCAAGGATTGAGGCTAGATTACGAGCAGTACTTC. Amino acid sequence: CASSQGLRLDYEQYF.

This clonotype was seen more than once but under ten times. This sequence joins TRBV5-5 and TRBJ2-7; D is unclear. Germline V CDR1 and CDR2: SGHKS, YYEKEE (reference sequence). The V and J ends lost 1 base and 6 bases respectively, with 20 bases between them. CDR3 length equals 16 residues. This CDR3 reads CASSLSGRAWPSEQYF. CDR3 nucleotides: TGTGCCAGCAGCTTGTCAGGCCGAGCGTGGCCTTCCGAGCAGTACTTC.

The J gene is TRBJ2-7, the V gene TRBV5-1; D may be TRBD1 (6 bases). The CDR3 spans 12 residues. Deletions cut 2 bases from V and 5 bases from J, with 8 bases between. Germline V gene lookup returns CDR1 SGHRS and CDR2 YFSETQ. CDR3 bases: TGCGCCAGCAGCTTCACAGGGCACGAGCAGTACTTC. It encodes CASSFTGHEQYF.

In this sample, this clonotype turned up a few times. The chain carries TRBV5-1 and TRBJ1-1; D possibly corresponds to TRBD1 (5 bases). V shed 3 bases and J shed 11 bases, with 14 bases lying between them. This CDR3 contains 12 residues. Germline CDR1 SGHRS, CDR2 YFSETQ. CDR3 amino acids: CASSSGQLGAFF. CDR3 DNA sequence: TGCGCCAGCAGCTCAGGACAACTGGGCGCTTTCTTT. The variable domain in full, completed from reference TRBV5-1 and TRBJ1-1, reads KAGVTQTPRYLIKTRGQQVTLSCSPISGHRSVSWYQQTPGQGLQFLFEYFSETQRNKGNFPGRFSGRQFSNSRSEMNVSTLELGDSALYLCASSSGQLGAFFGQGTRLTVV.

CDR3 sequence (DNA): TGTGCCAGCAGTCCATCAGGGGCAGTGATTTATGGCTACACCTTC. Protein: CASSPSGAVIYGYTF. This sequence joins TRBV12-3 or TRBV12-4 and TRBJ1-2; a weak D match, TRBD1 (6 bases). This CDR3 has 15 residues. Trimming removed 5 bases from V and 5 bases from J, with 18 bases in between.

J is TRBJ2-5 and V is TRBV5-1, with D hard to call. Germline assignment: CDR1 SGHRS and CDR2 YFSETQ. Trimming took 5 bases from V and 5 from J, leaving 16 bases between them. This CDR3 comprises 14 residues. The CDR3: CASSRTDKAETQYF. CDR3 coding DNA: TGCGCCAGCAGTCGCACAGATAAGGCGGAGACCCAGTACTTC.

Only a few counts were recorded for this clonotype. Here the CDR3 DNA reads TGTGCCAGCAGAAGGGAGGGACATACTAATCAGCCCCAGCATTTT. It translates to CASRREGHTNQPQHF. The chain combines TRBV2 with TRBJ1-5, with D tentatively TRBD1 (6 bases). This CDR3 is built from 15 residues. Trimming shortened V by 6 bases and J by 4 bases, and 16 bases separated the two germline ends. Germline V CDR1 and CDR2: SNHLY, FYNNEI.

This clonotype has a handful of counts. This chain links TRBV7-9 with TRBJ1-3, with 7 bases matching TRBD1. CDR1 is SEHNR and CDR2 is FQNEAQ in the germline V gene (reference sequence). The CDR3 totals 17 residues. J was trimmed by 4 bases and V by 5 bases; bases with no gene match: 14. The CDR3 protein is CASSPRGGQGSGNTIYF. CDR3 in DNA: TGTGCCAGCAGCCCCAGAGGGGGCCAGGGATCCGGAAACACCATATATTTT.

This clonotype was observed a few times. The CDR3 spells CASSPTLGSKGSTDTQYF. The CDR3 DNA is TGTGCCAGCAGTCCCACACTTGGGTCAAAGGGGAGCACAGATACGCAGTATTTT. The rearrangement links TRBV12-3 or TRBV12-4 to TRBJ2-3; TRBD1 might be the D (5 bases). The CDR3 totals 18 residues. Deletions cut 5 bases from V and 0 bases from J, with 21 bases between.

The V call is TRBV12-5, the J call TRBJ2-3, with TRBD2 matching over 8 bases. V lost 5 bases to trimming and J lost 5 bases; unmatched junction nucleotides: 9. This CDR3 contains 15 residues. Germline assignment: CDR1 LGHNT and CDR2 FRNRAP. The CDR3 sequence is CASGPEGLARDTQYF. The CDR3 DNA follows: TGTGCTAGTGGTCCTGAAGGACTAGCCCGAGATACGCAGTATTTT.

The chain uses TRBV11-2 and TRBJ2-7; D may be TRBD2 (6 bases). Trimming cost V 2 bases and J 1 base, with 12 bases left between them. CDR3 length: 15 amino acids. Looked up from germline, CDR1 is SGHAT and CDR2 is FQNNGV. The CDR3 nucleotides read TGTGCCAGCAGCTTATCGAGGGCGGGGTCCTACGAGCAGTACTTC. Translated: CASSLSRAGSYEQYF.

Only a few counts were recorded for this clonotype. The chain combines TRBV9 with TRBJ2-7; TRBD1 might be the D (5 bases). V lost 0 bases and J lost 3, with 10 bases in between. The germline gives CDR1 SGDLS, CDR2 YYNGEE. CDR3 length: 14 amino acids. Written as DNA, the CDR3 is TGTGCCAGCAGCGTAGAGGGGTTGGACTACGAGCAGTACTTC. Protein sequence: CASSVEGLDYEQYF.

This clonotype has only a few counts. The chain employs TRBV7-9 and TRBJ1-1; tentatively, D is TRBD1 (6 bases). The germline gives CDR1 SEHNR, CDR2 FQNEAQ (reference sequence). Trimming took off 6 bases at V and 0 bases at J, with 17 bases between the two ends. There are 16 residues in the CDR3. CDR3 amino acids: CASSPEGVMMNTEAFF. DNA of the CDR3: TGTGCCAGCAGTCCCGAGGGGGTCATGATGAACACTGAAGCTTTCTTT.

DNA of the CDR3: TGTGCCAGCACCTCAAGCTTGGGACTCTGGGGCACAGATACGCAGTATTTT. It is translated as CASTSSLGLWGTDTQYF. V and J are TRBV5-5 and TRBJ2-3, with D tentatively TRBD2 (6 bases). Germline values: CDR1 SGHKS, CDR2 YYEKEE (reference sequence). Trimming stripped 6 bases from V and 1 base from J, with 21 bases between. The CDR3 extends over 17 amino acids.

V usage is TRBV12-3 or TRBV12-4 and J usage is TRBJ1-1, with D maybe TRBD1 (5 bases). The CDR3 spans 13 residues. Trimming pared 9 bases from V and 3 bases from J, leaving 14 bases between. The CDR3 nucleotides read TGTGCCAGTAGAAAGGGAGGGGACACTGAAGCTTTCTTT. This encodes CASRKGGDTEAFF.